This TCR beta chain was sequenced in a study of cytomegalovirus exposure and HLA in healthy donors. Turning to the study itself: About 84% of 398 genotyped donors fell in the Caucasian-associated ancestry cluster.

The PCR employed 60 Vbeta primers together with 13 Jbeta primers. Clones were read by immunoSEQ multiplex PCR, and TCRdb kept only the in-frame ones, dropping some. The sample includes some 110,000 clones, 76% of them seen just once. Concerning this clone: Its target is unknown.

Study results and limitations: Researchers catalogued some 160 TCR beta chains as cytomegalovirus-associated. It was assumed in the presence/absence analyses that sequencing depth was roughly uniform across donors.

V was trimmed by 2 bases and J by 1 base, leaving 11 bases between them. CDR1 is LGHNT, CDR2 FRNRAP, per germline. The CDR3 contains 15 residues. The sequenced material came from PBMCs. The source is a man in his forties or fifties in good health and CMV-seropositive. J is TRBJ1-1 and V is TRBV12-5; D gene unclear. CDR3 residues: CASGLSSQANTEAFF. CDR3 nucleotide sequence: TGTGCTAGTGGTTTGTCAAGCCAAGCGAACACTGAAGCTTTCTTT.